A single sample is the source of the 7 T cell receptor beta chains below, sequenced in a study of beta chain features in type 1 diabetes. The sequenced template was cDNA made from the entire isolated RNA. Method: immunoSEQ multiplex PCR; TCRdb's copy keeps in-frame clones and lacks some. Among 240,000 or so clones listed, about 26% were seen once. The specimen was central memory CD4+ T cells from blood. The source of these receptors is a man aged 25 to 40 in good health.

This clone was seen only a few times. CDR3 coding DNA: TGCGCCAGCAGCTTGGAAGGAAGTACTGCACCCCTCCACTTT. It translates to CASSLEGSTAPLHF. The rearrangement uses TRBV5-1 and TRBJ1-6; D not certain. V was trimmed by 0 bases and J by 11 bases, leaving 12 bases between them. Germline CDR1 and CDR2: SGHRS and YFSETQ. CDR3 length: 14 residues. The variable domain in full, with the rest retrieved from reference TRBV5-1 and TRBJ1-6, is KAGVTQTPRYLIKTRGQQVTLSCSPISGHRSVSWYQQTPGQGLQFLFEYFSETQRNKGNFPGRFSGRQFSNSRSEMNVSTLELGDSALYLCASSLEGSTAPLHFGNGTRLTVT.

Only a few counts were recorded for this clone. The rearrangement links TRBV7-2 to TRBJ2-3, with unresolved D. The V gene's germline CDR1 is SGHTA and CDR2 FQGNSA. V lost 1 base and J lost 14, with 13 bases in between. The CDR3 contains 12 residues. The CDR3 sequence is CASSLGSLGPYF. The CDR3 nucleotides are TGTGCCAGCAGCTTAGGTTCTCTCGGACCGTATTTT.

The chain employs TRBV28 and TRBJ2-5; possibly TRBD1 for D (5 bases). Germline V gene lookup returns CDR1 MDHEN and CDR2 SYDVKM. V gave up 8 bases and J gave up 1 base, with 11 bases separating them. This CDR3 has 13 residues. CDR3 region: CASARVRQETQYF. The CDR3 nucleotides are TGTGCCAGCGCCAGGGTTCGCCAAGAGACCCAGTACTTC.

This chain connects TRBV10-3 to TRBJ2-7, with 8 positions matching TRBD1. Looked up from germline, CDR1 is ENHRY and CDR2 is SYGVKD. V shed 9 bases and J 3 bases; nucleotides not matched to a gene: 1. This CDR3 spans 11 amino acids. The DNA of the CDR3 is TGTGCCATTGGACAGGGCTACGAGCAGTACTTC. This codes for CAIGQGYEQYF.

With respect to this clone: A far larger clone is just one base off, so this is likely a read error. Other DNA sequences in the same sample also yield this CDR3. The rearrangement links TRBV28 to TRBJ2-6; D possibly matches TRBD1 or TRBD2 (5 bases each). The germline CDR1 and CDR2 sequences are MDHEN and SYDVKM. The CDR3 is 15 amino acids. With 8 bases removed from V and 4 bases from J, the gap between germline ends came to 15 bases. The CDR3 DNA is TGTGCCAGCCTCCCCGAGGGGCTGGGGGCCAACGTCCTGACTTTC. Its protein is CASLPEGLGANVLTF.

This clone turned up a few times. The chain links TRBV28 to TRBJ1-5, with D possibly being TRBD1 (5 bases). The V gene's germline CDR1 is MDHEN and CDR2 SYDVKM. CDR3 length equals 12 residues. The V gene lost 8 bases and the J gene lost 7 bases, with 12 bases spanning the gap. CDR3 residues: CASLQQGQPQHF. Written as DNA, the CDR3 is TGTGCCAGCCTCCAGCAGGGACAGCCCCAGCATTTT.

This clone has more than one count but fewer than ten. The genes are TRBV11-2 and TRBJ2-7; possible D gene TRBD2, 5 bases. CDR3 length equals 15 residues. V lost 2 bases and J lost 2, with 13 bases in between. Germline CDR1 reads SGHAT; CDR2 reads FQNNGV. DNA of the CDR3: TGTGCCAGCAGCTTATCCCGTTTGGGAGCCTACGAGCAGTACTTC. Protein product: CASSLSRLGAYEQYF.